The rows below give T cell receptor beta chains drawn from one sample of a study of CXCR3-negative and CXCR3-positive naive CD8 T cells. TCRdb re-analyzed the 5' RACE reads; it lists each CDR3 protein once, without DNA. The sample totals 90,000 to 150,000 distinct CDR3 sequences. Sequencing used naive CXCR3+ CD8+ T cells from blood. The source is a human donor in good health. Some clones in this sample may be carry-over from other donors' samples. CDR3s include the opening cysteine and the closing phenylalanine or tryptophan.

CDR3 length: 15; J gene: TRBJ1-1; V gene: TRBV27; CDR3 protein: CASSLFGGLNTEAFF
CDR3 length: 15; J gene: TRBJ2-1; V gene: TRBV14; CDR3 protein: CASSLTSGEGVEQFF
CDR3 length: 15; J gene: TRBJ2-5; V gene: TRBV6-6; CDR3 protein: CASSYVRGGQETQYF
CDR3 length: 18; J gene: TRBJ1-1; V gene: TRBV12-3/TRBV12-4; CDR3 protein: CASSLGTAGIVRYTEAFF
CDR3 length: 12; J gene: TRBJ2-7; V gene: TRBV11-2; CDR3 protein: CASSGGVYEQYF
CDR3 length: 14; J gene: TRBJ2-3; V gene: TRBV12-3/TRBV12-4; CDR3 protein: CASSLVGSPDTQYF
CDR3 length: 15; J gene: TRBJ1-5; V gene: TRBV28; CDR3 protein: CASSFGQGSNQPQHF
CDR3 length: 11; J gene: TRBJ2-1; V gene: TRBV6-2/TRBV6-3; CDR3 protein: CASSYQNEQFF
CDR3 length: 13; J gene: TRBJ2-7; V gene: TRBV28; CDR3 protein: CASRGDSSYEQYF
CDR3 length: 14; J gene: TRBJ2-2; V gene: TRBV5-5; CDR3 protein: CASSFGQNTGELFF
CDR3 length: 14; J gene: TRBJ2-1; V gene: TRBV7-8; CDR3 protein: CASSSRLANNEQFF
CDR3 length: 13; J gene: TRBJ1-2; V gene: TRBV28; CDR3 protein: CASSPRAIYGYTF
CDR3 length: 14; J gene: TRBJ1-2; V gene: TRBV28; CDR3 protein: CASSFYRGVYGYTF
CDR3 length: 14; J gene: TRBJ2-7; V gene: TRBV25-1; CDR3 protein: CASSEYYSPYEQYF
CDR3 length: 17; J gene: TRBJ2-2; V gene: TRBV4-2; CDR3 protein: CASSQGFGPPNTGELFF
CDR3 length: 15; J gene: TRBJ2-4; V gene: TRBV5-1; CDR3 protein: CASSYLAGSKNIQYF
CDR3 length: 13; J gene: TRBJ1-5; V gene: TRBV19; CDR3 protein: CASSRGSNQPQHF
CDR3 length: 16; J gene: TRBJ2-1; V gene: TRBV11-1; CDR3 protein: CASSLTWTRRDNEQFF
CDR3 length: 13; J gene: TRBJ2-1; V gene: TRBV12-3/TRBV12-4; CDR3 protein: CASSLSVYNEQFF
CDR3 length: 13; J gene: TRBJ2-7; V gene: TRBV6-6; CDR3 protein: CASSWQIAYEQYF
CDR3 length: 14; J gene: TRBJ2-7; V gene: TRBV7-8; CDR3 protein: CASSIAHGTYEQYF
CDR3 length: 14; J gene: TRBJ2-7; V gene: TRBV10-3; CDR3 protein: CAISVTGGRDEQYF
CDR3 length: 11; J gene: TRBJ2-7; V gene: TRBV29-1; CDR3 protein: CSAGGSYEQYF
CDR3 length: 14; J gene: TRBJ2-1; V gene: TRBV5-4; CDR3 protein: CASSLERAPHEQFF
CDR3 length: 14; J gene: TRBJ2-7; V gene: TRBV6-2/TRBV6-3; CDR3 protein: CASSRRQDSYEQYF
CDR3 length: 12; J gene: TRBJ1-2; V gene: TRBV29-1; CDR3 protein: CSVVRRAGGYTF
CDR3 length: 16; J gene: TRBJ2-7; V gene: TRBV29-1; CDR3 protein: CSVEADEGTGAYEQYF
CDR3 length: 15; J gene: TRBJ2-7; V gene: TRBV5-1; CDR3 protein: CASSAPGTGVYEQYF
CDR3 length: 15; J gene: TRBJ2-3; V gene: TRBV9; CDR3 protein: CASSVDGISTDTKYF
CDR3 length: 16; J gene: TRBJ2-3; V gene: TRBV15; CDR3 protein: CATSREASGTTDTQYF
CDR3 length: 15; J gene: TRBJ1-4; V gene: TRBV3-1; CDR3 protein: CASSTSRTWGEKLFF
CDR3 length: 17; J gene: TRBJ1-1; V gene: TRBV11-2; CDR3 protein: CASGLGPGTPLNTEAFF
CDR3 length: 16; J gene: TRBJ2-5; V gene: TRBV15; CDR3 protein: CATSRGSGGYQETQYF
CDR3 length: 12; J gene: TRBJ2-5; V gene: TRBV3-1; CDR3 protein: CASSQDAETQYF
CDR3 length: 18; J gene: TRBJ2-1; V gene: TRBV18; CDR3 protein: CASSQYHVRTVLGNEQFF
CDR3 length: 13; J gene: TRBJ2-1; V gene: TRBV29-1; CDR3 protein: CSVVGGGFGEQFF
CDR3 length: 14; J gene: TRBJ1-1; V gene: TRBV11-2; CDR3 protein: CASSPFGMNNEAFF
CDR3 length: 13; J gene: TRBJ2-1; V gene: TRBV4-1; CDR3 protein: CASSRSLVNEQFF